This note documents a single TCR beta chain sequence. The record originates from a study of shared clonotypes between healthy human individuals. Profiling relied on immunoSEQ multiplex PCR, and the TCRdb table lists in-frame clones only, not all of them. The repertoire holds approximately 1,000,000 clones, with 77% as singletons. The CDR3 is 13 residues long. Trimming shortened V by 0 bases and J by 11 bases, and 14 bases separated the two germline ends. CDR1 is MNHEY, CDR2 SMNVEV, per germline (reference sequence). Sequences were obtained from memory CD4+ T cells from PBMCs. Subset noted: CD45RA-negative fraction. The rearrangement joins TRBV27 to TRBJ2-7, with D possibly TRBD2 on 5 matching bases. The source of this sequence is a man aged 18 to 30 in good health. Some clones in this sample may be carry-over from other donors' samples. The CDR3 DNA is TGTGCCAGCAGTTTATCCGGCGAGGGTTTAAAGTACTTC. As protein: CASSLSGEGLKYF.